Each of the 19 T cell receptor beta chains below was sequenced from the same sample in a study of blood T cells in healthy people across ages. A second PCR of about 6 to 11 cycles used a sample-barcoded 5' primer and a J-beta primer mix. MiXCR, applied by TCRdb to the 5' RACE reads, yields one record per CDR3 protein. The top ten clones hold less than 8% of a sample with about 1.5 million distinct CDR3 sequences, roughly 40% of them seen once. Sequenced input: blood. The origin of the receptors is a woman aged 18-29 years in good health.

The chain links TRBV7-3 to TRBJ1-1; no clear D. This CDR3 has 16 amino acids. The V gene's germline CDR1 is SGHTA and CDR2 FQGTGA. Trimming cost V 4 bases and J 0 bases, with 15 bases left between them. DNA for the CDR3: TGTGCCAGCAGCTCCTTAGGGTTGACGGTGAACACTGAAGCTTTCTTT. This codes for CASSSLGLTVNTEAFF.

The chain has TRBV6-1 and TRBJ2-3, with 10 bases identical to TRBD2. Looked up from germline, CDR1 is MNHNS and CDR2 is SASEGT. The CDR3 length is 17 residues. Losses at the gene ends were 8 bases for V and 1 base for J; bases not matched to a gene: 12. CDR3 DNA: TGTGCCAGCTACGGGCCAGCGGGAGGGTCTGGCACAGATACGCAGTATTTT. Protein: CASYGPAGGSGTDTQYF.

This clonotype occurred a few times. The chain carries TRBV4-1 and TRBJ2-1; 10 positions match TRBD2. V dropped 0 bases and J dropped 8; count of bases not matched to a gene: 1. There are 14 residues in the CDR3. Germline CDR1 MGHRA, CDR2 YSYEKL. The CDR3 protein is CASSQDGTSDEQFF. Written as DNA, the CDR3 is TGCGCCAGCAGCCAAGATGGGACTAGCGATGAGCAGTTCTTC.

This clonotype was seen more than once but under ten times. This sequence joins TRBV29-1 and TRBJ2-5; TRBD2 agrees at 7 bases. The ends lost 3 bases at V and 5 bases at J; junction bases unmatched: 3. Germline V CDR1 and CDR2: SQVTM, ANQGSEA. The CDR3 is made up of 12 amino acids. CDR3 sequence (DNA): TGCAGCGTTGACGGGGGGTATGAGACCCAGTACTTC. Translation gives CSVDGGYETQYF. The full variable domain, rest sourced from reference TRBV29-1 and TRBJ2-5, is SAVISQKPSRDICQRGTSLTIQCQVDSQVTMMFWYRQQPGQSLTLIATANQGSEATYESGFVIDKFPISRPNLTFSTLTVSNMSPEDSSIYLCSVDGGYETQYFGPGTRLLVL.

This chain links TRBV11-2 with TRBJ2-7; 8 nucleotides match TRBD1. V shed 2 bases, J shed 3 bases, and the junction held 6 bases outside the gene matches. CDR1 and CDR2 from the germline V gene are SGHAT and FQNNGV. The CDR3 contains 15 residues. The CDR3 reads CASSLPTGVNYEQYF. CDR3 nucleotides: TGTGCCAGCAGCTTACCGACAGGGGTTAACTACGAGCAGTACTTC.

This chain uses TRBV28 with TRBJ1-4, with 11 positions matching TRBD1. The germline V gene has CDR1 MDHEN and CDR2 SYDVKM. V was clipped by 6 bases and J by 5 bases; unmatched bases: 11. This CDR3 spans 17 amino acids. The CDR3 sequence: CASRGRTGGEGNEKLFF. The CDR3 region has the DNA TGTGCCAGCAGAGGAAGGACAGGGGGCGAAGGGAATGAAAAACTGTTTTTT.

The J gene is TRBJ2-2, the V gene TRBV20-1; 7 bases line up with TRBD2. The CDR3 is 13 amino acids. Losses at the gene ends were 6 bases for V and 5 bases for J; bases not matched to a gene: 6. Germline V gene lookup returns CDR1 DFQATT and CDR2 SNEGSKA (reference sequence). CDR3: CSAREGRTGELFF. In DNA form, the CDR3 reads TGCAGTGCCAGGGAGGGACGGACCGGGGAGCTGTTTTTT.

This chain joins TRBV18 and TRBJ1-1; TRBD1 aligns across 8 bases. After removal of 0 bases from V and 5 bases from J, the junction contained 5 bases not matched to a gene. CDR3 length equals 15 residues. CDR1 KGHSH and CDR2 LQKENI come from the germline V gene. CDR3 sequence reads: CASSPPIRGRTEAFF. DNA of the CDR3: TGTGCCAGCTCACCACCGATCAGGGGGCGGACTGAAGCTTTCTTT.

There are a few counts of this clonotype. The rearrangement uses TRBV2 and TRBJ1-1, with D unresolved. Germline CDR1 SNHLY, CDR2 FYNNEI. Trimming removed 8 bases at V and 3 bases at J, with 10 bases between. The CDR3 is 12 residues long. CDR3 bases: TGTGCCAGCTCGAGGGAGGACACTGAAGCTTTCTTT. It yields the protein CASSREDTEAFF.

This clonotype turned up a few times. The V gene is TRBV4-1, the J gene TRBJ1-5; D ambiguous. CDR3 length: 16 residues. CDR1 and CDR2 from the germline V gene are MGHRA and YSYEKL. Trimming stripped 3 bases from V and 0 bases from J, with 12 bases between. The CDR3 DNA reads TGCGCCAGCAGCCAGCCGGCACTCAATAGCAATCAGCCCCAGCATTTT. Its protein product is CASSQPALNSNQPQHF.

V is TRBV6-1 and J is TRBJ1-1; perhaps TRBD1 as D (6 bases). This CDR3 region has 13 residues. Germline values: CDR1 MNHNS, CDR2 SASEGT. Trimming stripped 8 bases from V and 1 base from J, with 11 bases between. Here the CDR3 reads CASFQDRNTEAFF. As DNA, the CDR3 is TGTGCCAGCTTCCAGGACAGGAACACTGAAGCTTTCTTT.

This sequence joins TRBV4-1 and TRBJ2-1, with 9 bases aligning to TRBD2. The V segment lost 0 bases and the J segment 9 bases; nucleotides outside the gene matches: 12. CDR3 length: 17 residues. Germline V gene sequence: CDR1 MGHRA, CDR2 YSYEKL. Here the CDR3 DNA reads TGCGCCAGCAGCCAAGAGGCCCCGCCTAGCGGGACGGGTGAGCAGTTCTTC. Its protein is CASSQEAPPSGTGEQFF.

This clonotype was seen a few times. This chain uses TRBV27 with TRBJ1-2; the D gene is possibly TRBD1 (5 bases). The CDR3 is 16 amino acids. Deletions cut 3 bases from V and 5 bases from J, with 19 bases between. CDR1 is MNHEY and CDR2 is SMNVEV in the germline V gene (reference sequence). CDR3 DNA: TGTGCCAGCAGTTTGTCAGGGTATGAGAGAGAGTATGGCTACACCTTC. Encoded protein: CASSLSGYEREYGYTF.

The chain carries TRBV2 and TRBJ1-3; D gene uncertain. Germline CDR1 SNHLY, CDR2 FYNNEI. V lost 4 bases, J lost 7 bases, and 11 bases lay in between. The CDR3 totals 13 residues. CDR3 sequence: CASSAASRNTIYF. CDR3 DNA sequence: TGTGCCAGCAGTGCGGCTTCGAGGAACACCATATATTTT.

A few counts support this clonotype. The chain has TRBV7-9 and TRBJ2-1; 10 bases are shared with TRBD1. The germline V gene encodes CDR1 SEHNR and CDR2 FQNEAQ (reference sequence). V shed 1 base, J shed 5 bases, and the junction held 2 bases outside the gene matches. The CDR3 runs 15 residues. The CDR3, as DNA: TGTGCCAGCAGCTTAGTCGGACAGGGGGACAATGAGCAGTTCTTC. Its protein product is CASSLVGQGDNEQFF.

This clonotype turned up a few times. This rearrangement joins TRBV10-3 to TRBJ2-5; D could derive from TRBD1 or TRBD2 (5 bases each). V was shortened by 5 bases and J by 5 bases, with 12 bases between the two germline ends. Germline values: CDR1 ENHRY, CDR2 SYGVKD. CDR3 length equals 13 residues. The chain's CDR3 is CAISSSGTETQYF. Here the CDR3 DNA reads TGTGCCATCAGTTCGTCAGGGACGGAGACCCAGTACTTC.

In its sample, this clonotype was seen a few times. The chain carries TRBV29-1 and TRBJ2-5, with 7 bases identical to TRBD2. J was trimmed by 5 bases and V by 1 base; bases with no gene match: 10. There are 15 residues in the CDR3. Per the germline V gene, CDR1 is SQVTM and CDR2 is ANQGSEA. In nucleotides, the CDR3 is TGCAGCGTTGAAGTTCTAGGACGGGGGGTGGAGACCCAGTACTTC. Amino acid sequence: CSVEVLGRGVETQYF.

This sequence joins TRBV6-5 and TRBJ2-7; tentative D call: TRBD1 (6 bases). Germline V CDR1 and CDR2: MNHEY, SVGAGI. The CDR3 consists of 16 residues. Trimming shortened V by 4 bases and J by 3 bases, and 19 bases separated the two germline ends. The CDR3 here is CASSSRGQGQYYEQYF. CDR3 nucleotides: TGTGCCAGCAGTTCCCGAGGGCAGGGACAATACTACGAGCAGTACTTC.

As for this clonotype: The junction and the germline gene differ at one end; a read error may be behind it. The V call is TRBV6-6, the J call TRBJ2-2; TRBD2 might be the D (5 bases). The germline gives CDR1 MNHNY, CDR2 SVGAGI (reference sequence). This CDR3 comprises 14 residues. CDR3 bases: TGTGCCAGCACTTACGGGAATACGGCCGGGGAGCTGTTTTTT. This sequence encodes CASTYGNTAGELFF.